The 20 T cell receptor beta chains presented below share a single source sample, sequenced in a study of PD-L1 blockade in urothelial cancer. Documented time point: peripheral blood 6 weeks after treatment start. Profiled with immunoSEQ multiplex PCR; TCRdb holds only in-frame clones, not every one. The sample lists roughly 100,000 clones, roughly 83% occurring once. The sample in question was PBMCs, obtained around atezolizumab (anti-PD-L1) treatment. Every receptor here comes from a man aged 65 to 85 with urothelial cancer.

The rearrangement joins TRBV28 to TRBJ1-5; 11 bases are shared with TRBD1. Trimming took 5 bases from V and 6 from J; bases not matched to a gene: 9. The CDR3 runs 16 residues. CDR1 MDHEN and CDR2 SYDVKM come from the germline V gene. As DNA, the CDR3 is TGTGCCAGCAGTGGGGGGGACAGGGGGTATGGTCAGCCCCAGCATTTT. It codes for CASSGGDRGYGQPQHF.

The CDR3 loop reads CASSEGMAGVTEAFF. DNA for the CDR3: TGTGCCAGCAGTGAAGGAATGGCAGGGGTCACTGAAGCTTTCTTT. The chain recombines TRBV6-1 with TRBJ1-1; weak D call: TRBD1 (6 bases). Germline V gene lookup returns CDR1 MNHNS and CDR2 SASEGT. This CDR3 contains 15 residues. V was clipped by 1 base and J by 4 bases, with 13 bases between them.

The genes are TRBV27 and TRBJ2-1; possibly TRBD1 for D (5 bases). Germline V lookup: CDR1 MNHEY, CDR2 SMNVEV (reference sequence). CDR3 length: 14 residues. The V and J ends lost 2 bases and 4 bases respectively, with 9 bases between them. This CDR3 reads CASSLGHQYNEQFF. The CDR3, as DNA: TGTGCCAGCAGTTTAGGACACCAGTACAATGAGCAGTTCTTC.

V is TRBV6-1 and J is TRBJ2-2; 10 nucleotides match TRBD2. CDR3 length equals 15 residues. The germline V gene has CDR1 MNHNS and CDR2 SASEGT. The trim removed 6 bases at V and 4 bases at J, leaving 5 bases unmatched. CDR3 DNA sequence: TGTGCCAGCAGCCTTAGCGGGGGGATCACCGGGGAGCTGTTTTTT. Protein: CASSLSGGITGELFF.

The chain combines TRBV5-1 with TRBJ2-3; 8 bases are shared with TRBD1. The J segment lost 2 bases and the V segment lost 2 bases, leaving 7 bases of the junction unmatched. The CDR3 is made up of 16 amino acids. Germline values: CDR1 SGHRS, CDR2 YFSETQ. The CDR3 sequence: CASSFGQGRDTDTQYF. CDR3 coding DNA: TGCGCCAGCAGCTTCGGACAGGGCCGAGACACAGATACGCAGTATTTT.

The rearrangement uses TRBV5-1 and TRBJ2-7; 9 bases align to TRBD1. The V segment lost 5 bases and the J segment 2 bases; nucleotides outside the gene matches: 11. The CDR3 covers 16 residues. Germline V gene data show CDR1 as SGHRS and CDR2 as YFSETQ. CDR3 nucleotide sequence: TGCGCCAGCAGTTCCAAGCCGGGACAGGGCCCCTACGAGCAGTACTTC. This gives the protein CASSSKPGQGPYEQYF.

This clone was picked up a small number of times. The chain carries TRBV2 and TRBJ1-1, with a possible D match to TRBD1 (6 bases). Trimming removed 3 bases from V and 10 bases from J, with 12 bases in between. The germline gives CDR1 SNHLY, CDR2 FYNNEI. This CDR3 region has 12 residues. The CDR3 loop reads CASSDGGLGAFF. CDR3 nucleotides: TGTGCCAGCAGTGATGGGGGCCTAGGAGCTTTCTTT.

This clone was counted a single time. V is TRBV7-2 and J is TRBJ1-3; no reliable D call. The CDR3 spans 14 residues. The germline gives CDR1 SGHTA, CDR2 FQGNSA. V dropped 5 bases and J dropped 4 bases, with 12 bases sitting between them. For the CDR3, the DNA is TGTGCCAGCAGCCGCGCCGGGGTCGGAAACACCATATATTTT. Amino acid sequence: CASSRAGVGNTIYF.

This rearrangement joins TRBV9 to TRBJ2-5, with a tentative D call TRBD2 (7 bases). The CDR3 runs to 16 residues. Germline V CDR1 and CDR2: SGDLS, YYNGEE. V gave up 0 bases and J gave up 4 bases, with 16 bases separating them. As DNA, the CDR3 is TGTGCCAGCAGCGTAGGAGGGAGGGGGGGAGGAGAGACCCAGTACTTC. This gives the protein CASSVGGRGGGETQYF.

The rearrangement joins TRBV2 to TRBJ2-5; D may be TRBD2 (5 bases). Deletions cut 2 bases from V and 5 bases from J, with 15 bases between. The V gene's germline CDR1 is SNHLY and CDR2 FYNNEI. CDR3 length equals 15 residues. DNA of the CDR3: TGTGCCAGCAGTGAATTGGCACTAGGCAGTGAGACCCAGTACTTC. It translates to CASSELALGSETQYF.

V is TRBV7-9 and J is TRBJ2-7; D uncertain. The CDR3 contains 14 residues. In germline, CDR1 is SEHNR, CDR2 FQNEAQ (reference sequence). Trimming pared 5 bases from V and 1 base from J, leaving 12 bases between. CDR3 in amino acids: CASSRSRSSYEQYF. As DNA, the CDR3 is TGTGCCAGCAGCCGATCCAGGTCTTCCTACGAGCAGTACTTC.

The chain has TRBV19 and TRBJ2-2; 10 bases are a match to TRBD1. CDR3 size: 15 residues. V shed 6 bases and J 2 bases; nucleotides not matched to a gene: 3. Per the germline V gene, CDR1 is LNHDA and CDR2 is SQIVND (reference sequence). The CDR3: CASSRTGGNTGELFF. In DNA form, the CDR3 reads TGTGCCAGTAGCAGGACAGGGGGAAACACCGGGGAGCTGTTTTTT.

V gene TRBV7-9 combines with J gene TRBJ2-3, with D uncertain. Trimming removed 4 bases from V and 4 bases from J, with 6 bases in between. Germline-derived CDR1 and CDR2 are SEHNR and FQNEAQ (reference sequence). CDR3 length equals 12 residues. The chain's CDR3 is CASSSPADTQYF. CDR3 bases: TGTGCCAGCAGCTCCCCGGCAGATACGCAGTATTTT. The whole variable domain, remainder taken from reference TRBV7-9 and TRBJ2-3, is DTGVSQNPRHKITKRGQNVTFRCDPISEHNRLYWYRQTLGQGPEFLTYFQNEAQLEKSRLLSDRFSAERPKGSFSTLEIQRTEQGDSAMYLCASSSPADTQYFGPGTRLTVL.

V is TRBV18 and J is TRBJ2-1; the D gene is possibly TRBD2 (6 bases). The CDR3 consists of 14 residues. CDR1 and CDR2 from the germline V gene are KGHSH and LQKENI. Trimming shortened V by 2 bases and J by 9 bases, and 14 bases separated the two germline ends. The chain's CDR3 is CASSPGVAGGEQFF. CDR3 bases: TGTGCCAGCTCACCAGGGGTCGCCGGGGGTGAGCAGTTCTTC.

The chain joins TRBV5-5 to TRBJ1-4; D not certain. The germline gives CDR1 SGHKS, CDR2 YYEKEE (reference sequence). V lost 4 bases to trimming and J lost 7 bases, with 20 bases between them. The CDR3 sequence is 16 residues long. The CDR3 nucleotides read TGTGCCAGCAGCCAAGTTGTCGACGAAGGGAGTGAAAAACTGTTTTTT. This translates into CASSQVVDEGSEKLFF.

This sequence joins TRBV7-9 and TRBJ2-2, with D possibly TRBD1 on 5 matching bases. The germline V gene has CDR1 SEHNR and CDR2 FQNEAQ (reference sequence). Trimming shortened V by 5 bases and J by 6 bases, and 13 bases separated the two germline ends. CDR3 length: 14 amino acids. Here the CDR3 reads CASSLDSFPGELFF. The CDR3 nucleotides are TGTGCCAGCAGCCTTGACAGTTTTCCCGGGGAGCTGTTTTTT.

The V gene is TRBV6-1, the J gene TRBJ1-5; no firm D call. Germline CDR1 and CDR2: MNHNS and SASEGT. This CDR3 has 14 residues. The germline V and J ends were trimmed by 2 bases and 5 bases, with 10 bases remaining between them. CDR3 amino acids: CASSEFGLDQPQHF. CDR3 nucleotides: TGTGCCAGCAGTGAATTCGGGTTAGATCAGCCCCAGCATTTT.

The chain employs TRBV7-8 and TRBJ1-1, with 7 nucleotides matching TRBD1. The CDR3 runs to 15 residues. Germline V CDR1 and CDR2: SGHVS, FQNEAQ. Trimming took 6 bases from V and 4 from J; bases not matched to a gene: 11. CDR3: CASRQTPTGVTEAFF. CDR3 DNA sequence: TGTGCCAGCAGACAAACCCCCACAGGGGTCACTGAAGCTTTCTTT.

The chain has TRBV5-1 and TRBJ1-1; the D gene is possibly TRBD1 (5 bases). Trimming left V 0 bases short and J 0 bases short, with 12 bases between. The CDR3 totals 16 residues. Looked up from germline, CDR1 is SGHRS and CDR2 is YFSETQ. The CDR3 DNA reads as TGCGCCAGCAGCTTGGGATGGACATCCATGAACACTGAAGCTTTCTTT. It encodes CASSLGWTSMNTEAFF.

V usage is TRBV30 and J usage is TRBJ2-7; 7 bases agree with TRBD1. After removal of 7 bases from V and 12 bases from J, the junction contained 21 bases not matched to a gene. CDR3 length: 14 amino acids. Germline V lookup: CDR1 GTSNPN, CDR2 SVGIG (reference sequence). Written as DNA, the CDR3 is TGTGCCTTGACACCCGGGACAGCAGGAATCAAGGGGTACTTC. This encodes CALTPGTAGIKGYF.